This T cell receptor (beta chain) was sequenced in a study of T cell responses to AZD1222 COVID-19 vaccine. Whole-study results and caveats: Most donors were white British, females outnumbered males, and clonal diversity was possibly underestimated. Unmutated variant regions are reportedly targeted by nearly half of spike-specific TCRs. After the peak T cell response, and only then, were repertoires sampled.

Of note for this clone: The antigen is undetermined.

Generated by immunoSEQ multiplex PCR, the TCRdb table keeps only in-frame clones and is missing some. There are 140,000 to 150,000 clones in the sample; 88% occur only once, and roughly 16% lies in the top ten. The source was peripheral blood, collected on day 0 of AZD1222 vaccination. This clonotype was obtained from an adult in good health.

Here the CDR3 reads CAGPYQPQHF. The CDR3 nucleotides read TGCGCCGGCCCCTATCAGCCCCAGCATTTT. The V gene is TRBV10-2, the J gene TRBJ1-5; D gene ambiguous. Trimming cost V 11 bases and J 5 bases, with 7 bases left between them. Germline values: CDR1 WSHSY, CDR2 SAAADI. CDR3 length: 10 residues.